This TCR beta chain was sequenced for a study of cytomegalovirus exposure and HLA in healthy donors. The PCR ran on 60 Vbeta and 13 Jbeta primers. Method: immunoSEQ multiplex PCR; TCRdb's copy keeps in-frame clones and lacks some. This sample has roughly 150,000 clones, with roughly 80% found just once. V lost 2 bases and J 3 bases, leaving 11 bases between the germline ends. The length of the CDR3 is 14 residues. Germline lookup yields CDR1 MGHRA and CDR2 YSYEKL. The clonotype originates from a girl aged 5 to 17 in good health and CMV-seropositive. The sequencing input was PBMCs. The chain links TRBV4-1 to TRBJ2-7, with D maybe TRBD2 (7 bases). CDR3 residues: CASSQRGGDYEQYF. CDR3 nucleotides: TGCGCCAGCAGCCAACGAGGGGGGGACTACGAGCAGTACTTC.